These T cell receptor beta chains were read from a single sample in a study of long-term antiretroviral therapy in people with HIV. The method was immunoSEQ multiplex PCR; TCRdb's version includes in-frame clones alone and lacks a portion of them. Among roughly 33,000 clones, about 83% were seen once, and the ten largest hold just over 7%. The input for sequencing was unsorted PBMCs, taken 2 years after starting antiretroviral therapy. The receptors were sampled from a woman in her 50s with HIV. Both conserved end residues are part of each CDR3. Fields, in order: D gene, J gene, clone size, V gene, CDR3 protein, CDR3 DNA. The D gene is left open where the match is weak. Expanded clones are given a class, and other clones once, few, many or no size at all.

d_call: TRBD1
j_call: TRBJ2-7
clone_size: NA
v_call: TRBV5-8
cdr3_aa: CASSLGGTGGYEQYF
cdr3_nt: TGTGCCAGCAGCTTGGGGGGGACAGGAGGTTACGAGCAGTACTTC

d_call: NA
j_call: TRBJ1-4
clone_size: NA
v_call: TRBV30
cdr3_aa: CAWSLDSQGEKLFF
cdr3_nt: TGTGCCTGGAGTTTGGACAGCCAAGGGGAAAAACTGTTTTTT

d_call: TRBD1
j_call: TRBJ1-1
clone_size: NA
v_call: TRBV6-6
cdr3_aa: CASSPGTANTEAFF
cdr3_nt: TGTGCCAGCAGCCCCGGGACAGCTAACACTGAAGCTTTCTTT

d_call: TRBD1
j_call: TRBJ1-2
clone_size: NA
v_call: TRBV7-9
cdr3_aa: CASSKEQGVGYTF
cdr3_nt: TGTGCCAGCAGCAAAGAACAGGGGGTTGGCTACACCTTC

d_call: NA
j_call: TRBJ1-1
clone_size: once
v_call: TRBV28
cdr3_aa: CASSKGQSNTEAFF
cdr3_nt: TGTGCCAGCAGTAAGGGACAATCGAACACTGAAGCTTTCTTT

d_call: NA
j_call: TRBJ2-7
clone_size: NA
v_call: TRBV4-1
cdr3_aa: CASSQDSSGRYEQYF
cdr3_nt: TGCGCCAGCAGCCAAGATTCGTCAGGGCGGTACGAGCAGTACTTC

d_call: NA
j_call: TRBJ2-3
clone_size: NA
v_call: TRBV5-1
cdr3_aa: CASSVRDPIISTDTQYF
cdr3_nt: TGCGCCAGCAGCGTCCGGGACCCAATCATTAGCACAGATACGCAGTATTTT

d_call: NA
j_call: TRBJ1-4
clone_size: NA
v_call: TRBV6-5
cdr3_aa: CASSYGRFEKLFF
cdr3_nt: TGTGCCAGCAGTTACGGGAGGTTTGAAAAACTGTTTTTT

d_call: NA
j_call: TRBJ2-3
clone_size: NA
v_call: TRBV11-3
cdr3_aa: CASSLSPLNTQYF
cdr3_nt: TGTGCCAGCAGCTTGAGCCCCCTGAATACGCAGTATTTT

d_call: TRBD2
j_call: TRBJ2-5
clone_size: NA
v_call: TRBV14
cdr3_aa: CASSRLAGVETQYF
cdr3_nt: TGTGCCAGCAGTCGACTAGCGGGGGTGGAGACCCAGTACTTC

d_call: NA
j_call: TRBJ2-5
clone_size: NA
v_call: TRBV11-3
cdr3_aa: CASSSAGETQYF
cdr3_nt: TGTGCCAGCAGCTCGGCGGGAGAGACCCAGTACTTC

d_call: NA
j_call: TRBJ2-1
clone_size: NA
v_call: TRBV6-4
cdr3_aa: CASSDSPGSEQFF
cdr3_nt: TGTGCCAGCAGTGACTCACCAGGGAGCGAGCAGTTCTTC

d_call: NA
j_call: TRBJ2-1
clone_size: NA
v_call: TRBV30
cdr3_aa: CAWSPPGPLHDEQFF
cdr3_nt: TGTGCCTGGAGTCCCCCGGGACCCTTGCACGATGAGCAGTTCTTC

d_call: NA
j_call: TRBJ1-6
clone_size: NA
v_call: TRBV6-4
cdr3_aa: CASSDSLRQSNSPLHF
cdr3_nt: TGTGCCAGCAGTGACTCCCTCCGACAGAGCAATTCACCCCTCCACTTT

d_call: NA
j_call: TRBJ1-3
clone_size: NA
v_call: TRBV7-3
cdr3_aa: CASSYSTSGNTIYF
cdr3_nt: TGTGCCAGCAGCTACAGCACGTCTGGAAACACCATATATTTT

d_call: NA
j_call: TRBJ2-3
clone_size: once
v_call: TRBV25-1
cdr3_aa: CASSDVGRVTDTQYF
cdr3_nt: TGTGCCAGCAGTGATGTAGGGAGAGTGACAGATACGCAGTATTTT

d_call: NA
j_call: TRBJ2-6
clone_size: NA
v_call: TRBV6-1
cdr3_aa: CASSVRGHSGANVLTF
cdr3_nt: TGTGCCAGCAGTGTAAGAGGGCACTCTGGGGCCAACGTCCTGACTTTC

d_call: TRBD2
j_call: TRBJ2-1
clone_size: once
v_call: TRBV11-2
cdr3_aa: CASSFGSGGSYNEQFF
cdr3_nt: TGTGCCAGCAGCTTTGGGAGCGGGGGTTCCTACAATGAGCAGTTCTTC

d_call: NA
j_call: TRBJ2-7
clone_size: NA
v_call: TRBV5-1
cdr3_aa: CASSFEGYEQYF
cdr3_nt: TGCGCCAGCAGCTTCGAGGGCTACGAGCAGTACTTC

d_call: TRBD2
j_call: TRBJ2-1
clone_size: NA
v_call: TRBV29-1
cdr3_aa: CSVVLASGGYYNEQFF
cdr3_nt: TGCAGCGTTGTCCTGGCTAGCGGGGGTTACTACAATGAGCAGTTCTTC

d_call: TRBD1
j_call: TRBJ1-6
clone_size: NA
v_call: TRBV6-1
cdr3_aa: CASSGGQGRDSPLHF
cdr3_nt: TGTGCCAGCAGTGGCGGACAGGGTAGAGATTCACCCCTCCACTTT

d_call: NA
j_call: TRBJ1-6
clone_size: few
v_call: TRBV6-1
cdr3_aa: CASLPSSYNSPLHF
cdr3_nt: TGTGCCAGCCTACCCAGCTCCTATAATTCACCCCTCCACTTT

d_call: TRBD2
j_call: TRBJ2-3
clone_size: few
v_call: TRBV4-1
cdr3_aa: CASSQEMSGGGADTQYF
cdr3_nt: TGCGCCAGCAGCCAAGAAATGAGCGGGGGGGGAGCAGATACGCAGTATTTT

d_call: TRBD2
j_call: TRBJ2-3
clone_size: NA
v_call: TRBV5-4
cdr3_aa: CASSLGGGPSTDTQYF
cdr3_nt: TGTGCCAGCAGCTTGGGCGGGGGACCCAGCACAGATACGCAGTATTTT

d_call: NA
j_call: TRBJ1-1
clone_size: NA
v_call: TRBV5-1
cdr3_aa: CASSLGQGYTEAFF
cdr3_nt: TGCGCCAGCAGCTTGGGGCAGGGGTACACTGAAGCTTTCTTT

d_call: NA
j_call: TRBJ2-7
clone_size: few
v_call: TRBV28
cdr3_aa: CASSFGRTSSYEQYF
cdr3_nt: TGTGCCAGCAGTTTTGGCCGGACAAGCTCCTACGAGCAGTACTTC

d_call: TRBD1
j_call: TRBJ1-2
clone_size: NA
v_call: TRBV4-1
cdr3_aa: CASSLSEGTASPYGYTF
cdr3_nt: TGCGCCAGCAGCCTTAGTGAGGGGACAGCTTCGCCCTATGGCTACACCTTC

d_call: NA
j_call: TRBJ2-5
clone_size: NA
v_call: TRBV5-4
cdr3_aa: CASSLAGARETQYF
cdr3_nt: TGTGCCAGCAGCTTGGCAGGGGCGCGGGAGACCCAGTACTTC

d_call: TRBD1
j_call: TRBJ1-6
clone_size: NA
v_call: TRBV5-6
cdr3_aa: CASSLGGTGRYNSPLHF
cdr3_nt: TGTGCCAGCAGCTTGGGAGGGACAGGTCGGTATAATTCACCCCTCCACTTT

d_call: TRBD1
j_call: TRBJ2-5
clone_size: NA
v_call: TRBV6-6
cdr3_aa: CASSYSKRQGETQYF
cdr3_nt: TGTGCCAGCAGTTACTCAAAAAGACAGGGTGAGACCCAGTACTTC

d_call: NA
j_call: TRBJ1-1
clone_size: NA
v_call: TRBV5-1
cdr3_aa: CASSLAGALNTEAFF
cdr3_nt: TGCGCCAGCAGCTTGGCCGGGGCATTGAACACTGAAGCTTTCTTT

d_call: TRBD1
j_call: TRBJ2-5
clone_size: NA
v_call: TRBV5-8
cdr3_aa: CASSPGQGLQETQYF
cdr3_nt: TGTGCCAGCAGTCCTGGACAGGGCCTCCAAGAGACCCAGTACTTC

d_call: NA
j_call: TRBJ2-7
clone_size: few
v_call: TRBV5-1
cdr3_aa: CASSFGDTAYEQYF
cdr3_nt: TGCGCCAGCAGCTTTGGGGACACAGCCTACGAGCAGTACTTC

d_call: NA
j_call: TRBJ2-6
clone_size: NA
v_call: TRBV4-2
cdr3_aa: CASSQAGELSGANVLTF
cdr3_nt: TGTGCCAGCAGCCAAGCGGGGGAGCTGTCTGGGGCCAACGTCCTGACTTTC

d_call: NA
j_call: TRBJ1-5
clone_size: NA
v_call: TRBV6-1
cdr3_aa: CASSATGVIQPQHF
cdr3_nt: TGTGCCAGCAGTGCGACAGGAGTCATCCAGCCCCAGCATTTT

d_call: NA
j_call: TRBJ2-3
clone_size: NA
v_call: TRBV2
cdr3_aa: CASSEPERGSLTDTQYF
cdr3_nt: TGTGCCAGCAGTGAGCCTGAGAGGGGGTCTCTCACAGATACGCAGTATTTT

d_call: TRBD2
j_call: TRBJ2-1
clone_size: NA
v_call: TRBV19
cdr3_aa: CASSIFSGGPYNEQFF
cdr3_nt: TGTGCCAGTAGTATATTTAGCGGGGGGCCCTACAATGAGCAGTTCTTC

d_call: TRBD1
j_call: TRBJ2-7
clone_size: NA
v_call: TRBV7-2
cdr3_aa: CAISRGTEQYF
cdr3_nt: TGTGCCATCTCCAGGGGGACCGAGCAGTACTTC

d_call: NA
j_call: TRBJ2-2
clone_size: NA
v_call: TRBV28
cdr3_aa: CASKGGKNTGELFF
cdr3_nt: TGTGCCAGCAAGGGCGGCAAGAACACCGGGGAGCTGTTTTTT

d_call: NA
j_call: TRBJ2-5
clone_size: NA
v_call: TRBV11-2
cdr3_aa: CASSLAGHSETQYF
cdr3_nt: TGTGCCAGCAGCTTAGCGGGGCACTCCGAGACCCAGTACTTC

d_call: NA
j_call: TRBJ1-5
clone_size: few
v_call: TRBV9
cdr3_aa: CASSTNPDQPQHF
cdr3_nt: TGTGCCAGCAGCACCAATCCGGATCAGCCCCAGCATTTT

d_call: NA
j_call: TRBJ2-2
clone_size: NA
v_call: TRBV19
cdr3_aa: CASTGTDNTGELFF
cdr3_nt: TGTGCCAGCACCGGGACGGATAACACCGGGGAGCTGTTTTTT

d_call: NA
j_call: TRBJ1-2
clone_size: few
v_call: TRBV7-9
cdr3_aa: CASSLESAGGGYTF
cdr3_nt: TGTGCCAGCAGCTTAGAGTCTGCGGGGGGTGGCTACACCTTC

d_call: NA
j_call: TRBJ2-5
clone_size: NA
v_call: TRBV5-1
cdr3_aa: CASSGGGYQETQYF
cdr3_nt: TGCGCCAGCAGCGGGGGAGGTTACCAAGAGACCCAGTACTTC

d_call: TRBD1
j_call: TRBJ1-1
clone_size: NA
v_call: TRBV13
cdr3_aa: CASSLNRGALFGTNTEAFF
cdr3_nt: TGTGCCAGCAGCTTAAACAGGGGGGCTCTTTTCGGCACGAACACTGAAGCTTTCTTT

d_call: NA
j_call: TRBJ1-6
clone_size: NA
v_call: TRBV9
cdr3_aa: CASSVDLNSPLHF
cdr3_nt: TGTGCCAGCAGCGTGGATCTAAATTCACCCCTCCACTTT

d_call: NA
j_call: TRBJ2-6
clone_size: NA
v_call: TRBV5-1
cdr3_aa: CASSFTGSGANVLTF
cdr3_nt: TGCGCCAGCAGCTTCACAGGCTCTGGGGCCAACGTCCTGACTTTC